This T cell receptor beta chain was captured in a study of cytomegalovirus exposure and HLA in healthy donors. The CDR3 extends over 19 amino acids. The ends lost 1 base at V and 3 bases at J; junction bases unmatched: 14. Germline CDR1 and CDR2: SGHRS and YFSETQ. Assay: immunoSEQ multiplex PCR; the TCRdb copy retains only in-frame clones and omits some. The sample yields around 300,000 clones, over 75% seen once. What was sequenced was PBMCs. The chain joins TRBV5-1 to TRBJ1-1; 11 bases are a match to TRBD1. The TCR was taken from a woman under 30 in good health and CMV-seronegative. In nucleotides, the CDR3 is TGCGCCAGCAGCTTGCGGGCCGGACAGGGGGCAAAAGACGACACTGAAGCTTTCTTT. Translation gives CASSLRAGQGAKDDTEAFF.